This T cell receptor beta chain was profiled in a study of shared clonotypes between healthy human individuals. The study's findings and limits: Relative to clonotypes present in all four donors, those not shared had lower generation probabilities. The small donor group covered limited genetic and exposure diversity.

V lost 9 bases and J lost 3, with 27 bases in between. Per germline, CDR1 LNHDA and CDR2 SQIVND (reference sequence). CDR3 length: 17 residues. Comment on this clone: Its antigen is still unknown.

Clones were sequenced by immunoSEQ multiplex PCR, and TCRdb holds only the in-frame ones, with some missing. This sample has some 380,000 clones; about 96% occur once, and the top ten carry 0.32%. Nashville, Tennessee was home to all donors, who were Caucasian adults. The material sequenced was memory CD8+ T cells sorted from blood. As for subset: CD45RO+ cells pooled with CCR7-negative TemRA cells. The chain is built from TRBV19 and TRBJ2-7; D may correspond to TRBD1 or TRBD2 (5 bases each). The clonotype was recovered from a man aged 25 to 45 in good health. The CDR3 DNA follows: TGTGCCAGCCTGAACGGGACCCCGGACTCTCGGGACTACGAGCAGTACTTC. This codes for CASLNGTPDSRDYEQYF.